The 15 T cell receptor beta chains below all came from one sample that was sequenced in a study of OX40 agonist ivuxolimab in advanced cancers. Data came from immunoSEQ multiplex PCR; TCRdb stores just in-frame clones and leaves some out. The sample records 55,000 to 70,000 clones, around 90% being singletons. Specimen: CD4+ or CD8+ T cells sorted from blood, collected in a trial of the OX40 agonist ivuxolimab. All receptors come from an adult with an advanced solid tumor such as melanoma, head and neck, liver or kidney cancer.

The chain joins TRBV5-1 to TRBJ2-7; TRBD2 matches 11 bases. Trimming at V came to 4 bases and at J to 6 bases, leaving 9 bases not matched to a gene. The CDR3 covers 15 residues. In germline, CDR1 is SGHRS, CDR2 YFSETQ. CDR3 bases: TGCGCCAGCAGCGAACTAGCGGGAGCGGGGCCCGAGCAGTACTTC. It codes for CASSELAGAGPEQYF.

The chain recombines TRBV6-5 with TRBJ2-6, with D perhaps assigned TRBD1 or TRBD2 (6 bases each). The CDR3 totals 15 residues. Germline V gene sequence: CDR1 MNHEY, CDR2 SVGAGI. The V gene lost 5 bases and the J gene lost 3 bases, with 11 bases spanning the gap. DNA for the CDR3: TGTGCCAGCAGTGGGGGGCTGAATGGGGCCAACGTCCTGACTTTC. Translation gives CASSGGLNGANVLTF.

The chain combines TRBV19 with TRBJ1-2; 9 bases agree with TRBD1. CDR1 is LNHDA, CDR2 SQIVND, per germline (reference sequence). V shed 5 bases, J shed 7 bases, and the junction held 17 bases outside the gene matches. This CDR3 comprises 17 residues. CDR3 region: CASSPQQGAIRTAGYTF. CDR3 sequence (DNA): TGTGCCAGTAGTCCTCAACAGGGGGCGATCCGAACTGCTGGCTACACCTTC. Based on the CDR3 plus reference TRBV19 and TRBJ1-2, the full variable domain is DGGITQSPKYLFRKEGQNVTLSCEQNLNHDAMYWYRQDPGQGLRLIYYSQIVNDFQKGDIAEGYSVSREKKESFPLTVTSAQKNPTAFYLCASSPQQGAIRTAGYTFGSGTRLTVV.

Note on this clone: The junction shows a germline mismatch at one end, possibly a read error. The V gene is TRBV7-7, the J gene TRBJ1-5; the D gene is possibly TRBD1 (5 bases). The CDR3 is made up of 15 amino acids. Germline V gives CDR1 SSHAT, CDR2 FNYEAQ (reference sequence). The CDR3 DNA is TGTGCTAGCAGCTCCGGCAGGGAAAAGGGACAGCCCCAGCATTTT. Residues: CASSSGREKGQPQHF.

This sequence joins TRBV7-9 and TRBJ1-5, with 9 positions matching TRBD1. After removal of 3 bases from V and 5 bases from J, the junction contained 11 bases not matched to a gene. This CDR3 region has 17 residues. Per the germline V gene, CDR1 is SEHNR and CDR2 is FQNEAQ (reference sequence). CDR3 coding DNA: TGTGCCAGCAGCTTTGGGACAGGGACAGCTAAGGATCAGCCCCAGCATTTT. It codes for CASSFGTGTAKDQPQHF.

This chain uses TRBV5-8 with TRBJ1-1; D remains unclear. The length of the CDR3 is 12 residues. Germline lookup yields CDR1 SGHTS and CDR2 YDEGEE. Trimming removed 0 bases at V and 4 bases at J, with 4 bases between. The CDR3 spells CASSLVGTEAFF. The CDR3, as DNA: TGTGCCAGCAGCTTGGTGGGCACTGAAGCTTTCTTT.

V and J are TRBV18 and TRBJ2-6; 9 bases agree with TRBD1. The CDR3 runs 20 residues. The trim removed 5 bases at V and 0 bases at J, leaving 14 bases unmatched. The germline gives CDR1 KGHSH, CDR2 LQKENI. The CDR3 reads CASSSGTGWWRDSGANVLTF. CDR3 DNA sequence: TGTGCCAGCTCATCCGGGACAGGGTGGTGGAGGGACTCTGGGGCCAACGTCCTGACTTTC.

This clone occurred a few times. The chain couples TRBV2 to TRBJ2-1; 7 positions match TRBD2. From germline, CDR1 is SNHLY and CDR2 FYNNEI. With V trimmed by 8 bases and J by 6 bases, 10 bases remained unmatched. CDR3 length: 14 residues. CDR3 sequence (DNA): TGTGCCAGCGGGGACGGCGGGAGAATCAATGAGCAGTTCTTC. Amino acids: CASGDGGRINEQFF.

This chain links TRBV11-2 with TRBJ1-5, with a weak D call TRBD1 (6 bases). V lost 1 base and J 7 bases, leaving 11 bases between the germline ends. Germline CDR1 SGHAT, CDR2 FQNNGV. The CDR3 covers 14 residues. CDR3 in DNA: TGTGCCAGCAGCTTAGGACAGGCGGGACAGCCCCAGCATTTT. This translates into CASSLGQAGQPQHF. Complete variable domain (other parts from reference TRBV11-2 and TRBJ1-5): EAGVAQSPRYKIIEKRQSVAFWCNPISGHATLYWYQQILGQGPKLLIQFQNNGVVDDSQLPKDRFSAERLKGVDSTLKIQPAKLEDSAVYLCASSLGQAGQPQHFGDGTRLSIL.

The chain is built from TRBV18 and TRBJ1-6; D gene uncertain. In germline, CDR1 is KGHSH, CDR2 LQKENI. V lost 0 bases and J 9 bases, leaving 12 bases between the germline ends. This CDR3 comprises 15 residues. CDR3 sequence (DNA): TGTGCCAGCTCACCACCCCAAGGGAAAAGTTCACCCCTCCACTTT. Protein: CASSPPQGKSSPLHF.

This rearrangement joins TRBV18 to TRBJ2-1, with TRBD1 matching 10 bases. With 6 bases clipped from V and 8 bases from J, the junction kept 13 bases outside the gene matches. CDR3 length: 16 residues. Germline V CDR1 and CDR2: KGHSH, LQKENI. CDR3 coding DNA: TGTGCCAGCTCTTCCCAGGGACAGGGGTTAGTGGATGAGCAGTTCTTC. This sequence encodes CASSSQGQGLVDEQFF.

This chain links TRBV19 with TRBJ2-5, with D maybe TRBD2 (6 bases). The V gene lost 6 bases and the J gene lost 5 bases, with 19 bases spanning the gap. Germline lookup yields CDR1 LNHDA and CDR2 SQIVND (reference sequence). The CDR3 runs to 15 residues. CDR3 sequence reads: CASRVSGLLPETQYF. CDR3 DNA: TGTGCCAGTAGGGTTTCCGGACTATTGCCGGAGACCCAGTACTTC.

The J gene is TRBJ2-3, the V gene TRBV9, with 11 bases matching TRBD2. CDR1 and CDR2 (germline): SGDLS, YYNGEE. The CDR3 spans 16 residues. J lost 5 bases, V lost 2 bases, and 7 bases had no gene match. The CDR3 DNA sequence: TGTGCCAGCAGCGTCATAGCGGGGGGGTTTGGAGATACGCAGTATTTT. Its protein is CASSVIAGGFGDTQYF.

The chain joins TRBV9 to TRBJ2-3; TRBD2 might be the D (6 bases). The V and J ends lost 0 bases and 5 bases respectively, with 10 bases between them. The germline gives CDR1 SGDLS, CDR2 YYNGEE. The CDR3 is made up of 14 amino acids. CDR3 loop: CASSVERAQDTQYF. The CDR3 bases are TGTGCCAGCAGCGTAGAGCGGGCCCAAGATACGCAGTATTTT.

Worth noting for this clone: A read error may produce the germline difference seen at one junction end. The chain couples TRBV9 to TRBJ2-1; D is perhaps TRBD1 or TRBD2 (5 bases each). This CDR3 has 12 amino acids. CDR1 is SGDLS, CDR2 YYNGEE, per germline. The CDR3: CASSVGGAGRLF. CDR3 nucleotides: TGTGCCAGCAGCGTAGGTGGGGCAGGGAGACTCTTC.